The clone carrying this T cell receptor beta chain was recorded at least ten times. Each CDR3 protein is one row after TCRdb ran MiXCR on the reads. The table lists approximately 180,000 distinct CDR3 sequences, 9.5% of them singletons. The sample originates from a study of T cell repertoires in cytomegalovirus infection. Germline-derived CDR1 and CDR2 are SEHNR and FQNEAQ (reference sequence). With 5 bases clipped from V and 4 bases from J, the junction kept 8 bases outside the gene matches. The CDR3 has 15 amino acids. The sample consisted of PBMCs. The TCR was taken from a human donor in good health (CMV status not recorded). Some clones in this sample may be carry-over from other donors' samples. The chain carries TRBV7-9 and TRBJ2-1; the match to TRBD2 covers 7 bases. CDR3 region: CASSQTSGIYNEQFF. The CDR3 coding sequence is TGTGCCAGCAGCCAGACCAGCGGGATTTACAATGAGCAGTTCTTC.